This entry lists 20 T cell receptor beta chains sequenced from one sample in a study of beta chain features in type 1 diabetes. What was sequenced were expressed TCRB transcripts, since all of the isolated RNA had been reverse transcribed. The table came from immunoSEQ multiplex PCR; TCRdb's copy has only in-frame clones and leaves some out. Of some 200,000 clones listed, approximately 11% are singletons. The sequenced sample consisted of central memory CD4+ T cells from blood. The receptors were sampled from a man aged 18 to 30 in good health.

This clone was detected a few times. CDR3 bases: TGCAGCGCCGGCCCCTCTGGAAACACCATATATTTT. Translated, it gives CSAGPSGNTIYF. This chain uses TRBV29-1 with TRBJ1-3, with unresolved D. This CDR3 comprises 12 residues. Trimming took off 7 bases at V and 0 bases at J, with 7 bases between the two ends. Germline loops: CDR1 SQVTM, CDR2 ANQGSEA.

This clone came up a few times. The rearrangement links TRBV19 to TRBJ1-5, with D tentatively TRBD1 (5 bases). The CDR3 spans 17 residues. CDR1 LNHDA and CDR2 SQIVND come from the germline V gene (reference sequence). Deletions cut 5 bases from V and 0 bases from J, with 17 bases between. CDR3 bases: TGTGCCAGTAGTCTAATTCCGGGACCTAATAGCAATCAGCCCCAGCATTTT. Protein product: CASSLIPGPNSNQPQHF.

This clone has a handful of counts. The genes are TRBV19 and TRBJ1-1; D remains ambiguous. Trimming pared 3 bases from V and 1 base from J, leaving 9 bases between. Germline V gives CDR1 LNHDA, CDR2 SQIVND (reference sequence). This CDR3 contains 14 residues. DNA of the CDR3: TGTGCCAGTAGTATTATAACAGCGAACACTGAAGCTTTCTTT. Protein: CASSIITANTEAFF.

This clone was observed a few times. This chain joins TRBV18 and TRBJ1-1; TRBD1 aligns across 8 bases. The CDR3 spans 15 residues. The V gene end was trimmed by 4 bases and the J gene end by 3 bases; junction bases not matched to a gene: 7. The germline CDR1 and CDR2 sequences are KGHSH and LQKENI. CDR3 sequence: CASSLTGGTDTEAFF. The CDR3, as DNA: TGTGCCAGCTCACTTACAGGGGGAACGGACACTGAAGCTTTCTTT.

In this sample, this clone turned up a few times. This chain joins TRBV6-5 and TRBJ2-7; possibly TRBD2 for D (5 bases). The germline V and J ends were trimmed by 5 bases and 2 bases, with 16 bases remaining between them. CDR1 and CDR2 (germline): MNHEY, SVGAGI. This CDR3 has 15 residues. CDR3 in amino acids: CASSPFAGPTYEQYF. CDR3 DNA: TGTGCCAGCAGTCCCTTTGCGGGCCCCACCTACGAGCAGTACTTC.

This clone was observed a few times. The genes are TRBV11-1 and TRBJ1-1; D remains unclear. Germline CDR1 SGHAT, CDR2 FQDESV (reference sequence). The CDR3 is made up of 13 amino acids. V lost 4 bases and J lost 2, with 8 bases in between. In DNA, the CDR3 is TGTGCCAGCAGCTCCACGGAAAACACTGAAGCTTTCTTT. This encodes CASSSTENTEAFF.

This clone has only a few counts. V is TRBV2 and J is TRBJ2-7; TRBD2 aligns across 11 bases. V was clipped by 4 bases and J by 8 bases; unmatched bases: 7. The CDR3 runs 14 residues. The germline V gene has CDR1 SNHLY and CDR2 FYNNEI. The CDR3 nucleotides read TGTGCCAGCAGTGGGACTAGCGGGTGGTGGAAGCAGTACTTC. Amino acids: CASSGTSGWWKQYF.

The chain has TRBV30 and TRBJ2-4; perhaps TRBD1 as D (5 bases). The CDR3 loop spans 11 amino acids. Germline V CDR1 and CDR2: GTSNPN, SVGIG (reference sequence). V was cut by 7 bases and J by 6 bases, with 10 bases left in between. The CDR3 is CASTVRNIQYF. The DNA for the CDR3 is TGTGCCTCGACAGTGAGAAACATTCAGTACTTC.

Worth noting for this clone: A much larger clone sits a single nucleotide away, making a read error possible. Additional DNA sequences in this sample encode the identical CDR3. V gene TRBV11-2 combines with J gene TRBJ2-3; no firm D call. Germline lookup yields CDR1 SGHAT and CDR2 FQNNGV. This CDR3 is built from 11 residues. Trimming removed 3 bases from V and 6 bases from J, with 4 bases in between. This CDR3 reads CASSLADTQYF. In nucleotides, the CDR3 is TGTGCCAGCAGCTTGGCCGATACGCAGTATTTT.

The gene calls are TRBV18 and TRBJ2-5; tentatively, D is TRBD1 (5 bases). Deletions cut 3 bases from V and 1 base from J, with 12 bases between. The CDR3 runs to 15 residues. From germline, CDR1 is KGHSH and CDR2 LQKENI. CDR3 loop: CASSPSATVQETQYF. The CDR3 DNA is TGTGCCAGCTCACCGTCAGCGACAGTCCAAGAGACCCAGTACTTC.

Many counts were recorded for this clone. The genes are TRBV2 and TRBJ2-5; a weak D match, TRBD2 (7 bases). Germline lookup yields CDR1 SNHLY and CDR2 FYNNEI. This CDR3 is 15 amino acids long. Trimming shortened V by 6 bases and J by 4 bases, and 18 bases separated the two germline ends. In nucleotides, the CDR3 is TGTGCCAGCAGGGACTCCGGCGGGGGCGGAGAGACCCAGTACTTC. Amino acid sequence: CASRDSGGGGETQYF.

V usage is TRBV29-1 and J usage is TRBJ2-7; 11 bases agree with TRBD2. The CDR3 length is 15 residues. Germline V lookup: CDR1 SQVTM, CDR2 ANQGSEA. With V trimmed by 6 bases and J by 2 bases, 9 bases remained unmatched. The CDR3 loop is CSVALLAGGAYEQYF. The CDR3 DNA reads TGCAGCGTGGCCCTTCTAGCGGGAGGAGCCTACGAGCAGTACTTC.

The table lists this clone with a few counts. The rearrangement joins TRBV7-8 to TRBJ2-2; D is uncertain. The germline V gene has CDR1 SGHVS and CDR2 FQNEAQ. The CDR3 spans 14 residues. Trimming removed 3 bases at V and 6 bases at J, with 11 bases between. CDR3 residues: CASSFGPRAGELFF. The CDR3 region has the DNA TGTGCCAGCAGCTTCGGGCCTCGGGCCGGGGAGCTGTTTTTT.

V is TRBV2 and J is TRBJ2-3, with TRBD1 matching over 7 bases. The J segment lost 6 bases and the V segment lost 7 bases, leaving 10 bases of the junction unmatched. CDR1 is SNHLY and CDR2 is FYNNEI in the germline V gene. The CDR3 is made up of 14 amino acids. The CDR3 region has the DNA TGTGCCAGCATGGGGACAGCTCCAGGCGATACGCAGTATTTT. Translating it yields CASMGTAPGDTQYF.

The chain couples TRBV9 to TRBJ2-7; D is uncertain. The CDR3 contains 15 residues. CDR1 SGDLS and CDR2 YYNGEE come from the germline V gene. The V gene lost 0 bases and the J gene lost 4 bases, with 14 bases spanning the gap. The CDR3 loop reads CASSVAEASYYEQYF. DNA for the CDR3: TGTGCCAGCAGCGTAGCGGAAGCTTCGTATTACGAGCAGTACTTC.

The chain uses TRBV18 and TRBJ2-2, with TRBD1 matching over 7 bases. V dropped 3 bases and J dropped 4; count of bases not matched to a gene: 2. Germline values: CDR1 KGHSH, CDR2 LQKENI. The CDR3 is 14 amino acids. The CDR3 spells CASSPGQLTGELFF. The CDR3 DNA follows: TGTGCCAGCTCACCGGGACAGCTCACCGGGGAGCTGTTTTTT.

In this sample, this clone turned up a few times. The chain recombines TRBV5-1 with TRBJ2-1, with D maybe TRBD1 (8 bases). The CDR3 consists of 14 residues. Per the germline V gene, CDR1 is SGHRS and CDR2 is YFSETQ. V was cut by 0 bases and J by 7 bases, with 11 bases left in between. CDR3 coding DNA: TGCGCCAGCAGCTTGGCACAGGGGGGGAATGAGCAGTTCTTC. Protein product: CASSLAQGGNEQFF.

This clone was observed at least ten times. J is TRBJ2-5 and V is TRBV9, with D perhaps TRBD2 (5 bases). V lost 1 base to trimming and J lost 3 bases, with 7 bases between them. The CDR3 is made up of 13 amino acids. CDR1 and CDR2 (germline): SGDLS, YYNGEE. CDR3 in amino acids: CASSVHGEETQYF. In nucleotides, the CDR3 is TGTGCCAGCAGCGTACACGGGGAAGAGACCCAGTACTTC.

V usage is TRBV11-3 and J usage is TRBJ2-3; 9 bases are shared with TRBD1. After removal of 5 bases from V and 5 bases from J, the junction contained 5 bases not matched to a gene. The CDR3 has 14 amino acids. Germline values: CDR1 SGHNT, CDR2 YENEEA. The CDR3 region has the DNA TGTGCCAGCAGCACAGGGGGCGCATTAGATACGCAGTATTTT. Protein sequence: CASSTGGALDTQYF.

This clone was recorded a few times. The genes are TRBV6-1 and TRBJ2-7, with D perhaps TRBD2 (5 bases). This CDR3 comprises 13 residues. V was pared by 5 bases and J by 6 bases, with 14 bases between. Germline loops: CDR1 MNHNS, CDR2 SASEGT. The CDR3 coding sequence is TGTGCCAGCAGTTTAGCCGGGAAGGGCGAGCAGTACTTC. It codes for CASSLAGKGEQYF.